The following is a TCR beta chain sequence with its context. This entry belongs to a study of shared clonotypes between healthy human individuals. In the naive CD8 group, cells lacked CD45RO and were positively selected for CCR7, so terminally differentiated effector memory CD45RA+ cells were left out. Between the trimmed V and J ends, which lost 3 bases and 0 bases, there was a span of 12 bases. This CDR3 has 15 residues. The germline V gene has CDR1 MNHNS and CDR2 SASEGT. Sorted-subset replicate PCRs used about 200 ng DNA, about 30,000 T cell genomes. The repertoire was sequenced with immunoSEQ multiplex PCR; TCRdb's copy has only in-frame clones and lacks some. The table records millions of clones, approximately 94% of them present only once.

The sequence came from a man between 18 and 29 years old in good health. J is TRBJ2-7 and V is TRBV6-1; D may be TRBD1 (5 bases). The sample was naive CD8+ T cells sorted from blood. The CDR3 bases are TGTGCCAGCAGTGACGGTCAGGGCAGCTCCTACGAGCAGTACTTC. Its protein product is CASSDGQGSSYEQYF.